This entry is about one T cell receptor (beta chain). The sample belongs to a study of T cells after somatic rescue of genetic block. The germline V gene encodes CDR1 MRHNA and CDR2 SNTAGT. The trim removed 2 bases at V and 0 bases at J, leaving 7 bases unmatched. The length of the CDR3 is 18 residues. Clones were sequenced by immunoSEQ multiplex PCR, and TCRdb holds only the in-frame ones, with some missing. The sample carries 110,000 or so clones, 75% to 95% recorded once. Sequencing used peripheral blood mononuclear cells (PBMCs). The chain recombines TRBV6-4 with TRBJ2-2, with 9 bases that match TRBD2. This clonotype originated in a woman under 30. CDR3 DNA sequence: TGTGCCAGCAGTGACACCCTAGCGGGGCCCGCGAACACCGGGGAGCTGTTTTTT. This gives the protein CASSDTLAGPANTGELFF.